This TCR beta chain originates from a study of blood T cell repertoires in COVID-19. Study-level information: The study drew acute and convalescent COVID-19 samples from the United States, Italy and Spain.

V lost 3 bases and J lost 0, with 12 bases in between. CDR3 size: 16 residues. Germline V CDR1 and CDR2: SGHTA, FQGNSA. Repertoires were generated with immunoSEQ multiplex PCR, while TCRdb's copy carries only in-frame clones and drops some. The sample holds some 250,000 clones; approximately 86% are singletons and the top ten take about 0.74%. The clonotype was recovered from a woman in her 30s with acute or convalescent COVID-19. The sample was peripheral blood. The chain couples TRBV7-2 to TRBJ2-1, with TRBD2 as a possible D gene (6 bases). The CDR3 sequence is CASSFEGGTSYNEQFF. The CDR3, as DNA: TGTGCCAGCAGCTTCGAAGGCGGGACCTCCTACAATGAGCAGTTCTTC.